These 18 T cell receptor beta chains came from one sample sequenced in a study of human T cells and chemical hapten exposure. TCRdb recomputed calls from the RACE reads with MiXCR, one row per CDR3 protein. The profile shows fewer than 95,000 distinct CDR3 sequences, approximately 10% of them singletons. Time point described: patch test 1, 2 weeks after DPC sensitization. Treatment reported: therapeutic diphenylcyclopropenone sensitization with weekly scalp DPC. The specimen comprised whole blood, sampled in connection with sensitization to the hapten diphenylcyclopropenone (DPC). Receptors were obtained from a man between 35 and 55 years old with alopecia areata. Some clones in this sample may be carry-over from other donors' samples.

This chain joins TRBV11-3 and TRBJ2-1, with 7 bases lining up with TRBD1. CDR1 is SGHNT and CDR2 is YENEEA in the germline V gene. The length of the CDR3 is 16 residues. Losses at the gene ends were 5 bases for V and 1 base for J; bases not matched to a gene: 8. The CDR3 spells CASSPDRDVSYNEQFF. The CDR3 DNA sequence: TGTGCCAGCAGCCCCGACAGGGATGTTTCCTACAATGAGCAGTTCTTC.

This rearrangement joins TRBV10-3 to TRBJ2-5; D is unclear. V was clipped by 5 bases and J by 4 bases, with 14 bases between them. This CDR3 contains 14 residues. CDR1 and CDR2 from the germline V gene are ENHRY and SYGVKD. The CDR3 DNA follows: TGTGCCATCAGTATTCAAAAAGGGCGAGAGACCCAGTACTTC. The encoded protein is CAISIQKGRETQYF.

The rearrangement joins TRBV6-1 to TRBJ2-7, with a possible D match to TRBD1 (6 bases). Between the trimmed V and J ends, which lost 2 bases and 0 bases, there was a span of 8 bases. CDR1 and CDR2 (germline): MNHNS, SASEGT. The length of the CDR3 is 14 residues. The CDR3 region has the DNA TGTGCCAGCAGTGAACAGGGGAGCTCCTACGAGCAGTACGTC. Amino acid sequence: CASSEQGSSYEQYV.

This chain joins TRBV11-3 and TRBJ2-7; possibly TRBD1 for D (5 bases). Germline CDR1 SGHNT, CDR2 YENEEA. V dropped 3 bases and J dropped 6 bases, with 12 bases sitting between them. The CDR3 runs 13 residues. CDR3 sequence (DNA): TGTGCCAGCAGCTTGAACAGGCTTGGCGAGCAGTACGTC. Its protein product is CASSLNRLGEQYV.

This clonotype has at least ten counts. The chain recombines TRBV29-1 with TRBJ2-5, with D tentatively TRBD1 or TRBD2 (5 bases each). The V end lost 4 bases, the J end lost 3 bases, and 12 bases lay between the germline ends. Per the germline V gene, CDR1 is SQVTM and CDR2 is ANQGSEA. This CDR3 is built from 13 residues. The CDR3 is CSVGGRVEETQYF. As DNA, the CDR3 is TGCAGCGTTGGGGGGAGAGTTGAAGAGACCCAGTACTTC.

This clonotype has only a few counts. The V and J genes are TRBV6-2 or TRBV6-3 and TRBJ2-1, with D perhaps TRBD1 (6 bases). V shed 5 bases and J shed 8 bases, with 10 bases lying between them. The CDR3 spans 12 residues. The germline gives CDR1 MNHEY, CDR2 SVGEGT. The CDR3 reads CASSRTVHEQFF. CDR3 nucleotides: TGTGCCAGCAGTCGGACAGTCCATGAGCAGTTCTTC.

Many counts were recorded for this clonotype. CDR3 residues: CASSNPGLAGGPADTQYF. CDR3 DNA: TGTGCCAGCAGTAATCCGGGGCTAGCGGGAGGGCCCGCAGATACGCAGTATTTT. The rearrangement links TRBV6-6 to TRBJ2-3; 12 bases map to TRBD2. The trim removed 5 bases at V and 4 bases at J, leaving 13 bases unmatched. Germline assignment: CDR1 MNHNY and CDR2 SVGAGI (reference sequence). CDR3 length: 18 residues.

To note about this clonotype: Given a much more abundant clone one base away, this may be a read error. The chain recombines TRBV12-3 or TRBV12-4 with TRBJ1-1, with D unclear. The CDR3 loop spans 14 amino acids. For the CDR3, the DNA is TGTGCCAGCGGTTTATCGGATGGCCAGAGGCAAGCTTTCTTT. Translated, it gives CASGLSDGQRQAFF.

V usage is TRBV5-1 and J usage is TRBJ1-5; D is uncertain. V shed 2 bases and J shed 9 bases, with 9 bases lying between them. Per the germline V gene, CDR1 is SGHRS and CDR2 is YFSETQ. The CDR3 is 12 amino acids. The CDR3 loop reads CASSLEGWPQHF. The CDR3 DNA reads TGCGCCAGCAGCTTAGAGGGATGGCCCCAGCATTTT.

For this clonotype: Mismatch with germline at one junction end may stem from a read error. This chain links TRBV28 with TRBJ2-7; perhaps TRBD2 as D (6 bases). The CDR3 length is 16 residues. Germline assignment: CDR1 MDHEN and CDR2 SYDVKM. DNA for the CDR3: TGTGCCAGCAGTTTATCGGGGAGGACGTGGGTCACACGGCACTATTTC. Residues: CASSLSGRTWVTRHYF.

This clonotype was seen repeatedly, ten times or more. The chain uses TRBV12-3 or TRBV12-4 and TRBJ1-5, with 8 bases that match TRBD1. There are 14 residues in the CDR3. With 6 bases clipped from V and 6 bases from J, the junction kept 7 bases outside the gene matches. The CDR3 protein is CASRFRGQGQPQHF. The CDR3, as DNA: TGTGCCAGCAGGTTCAGGGGGCAGGGTCAGCCCCAGCATTTT.

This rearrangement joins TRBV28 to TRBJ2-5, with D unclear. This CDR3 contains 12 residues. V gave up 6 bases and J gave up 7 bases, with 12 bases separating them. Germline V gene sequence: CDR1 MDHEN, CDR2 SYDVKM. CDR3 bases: TGTGCCAGCAGCCTCCGGAAAGGGACCCAGTACTTC. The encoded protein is CASSLRKGTQYF.

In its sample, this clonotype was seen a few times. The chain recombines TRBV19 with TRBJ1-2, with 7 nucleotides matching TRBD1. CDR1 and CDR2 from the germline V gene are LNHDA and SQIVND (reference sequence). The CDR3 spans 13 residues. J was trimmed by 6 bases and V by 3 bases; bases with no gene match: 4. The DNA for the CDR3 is TGTGCCAGTAGTATCCTACAGGGGAATGGCTACACCTTC. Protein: CASSILQGNGYTF.

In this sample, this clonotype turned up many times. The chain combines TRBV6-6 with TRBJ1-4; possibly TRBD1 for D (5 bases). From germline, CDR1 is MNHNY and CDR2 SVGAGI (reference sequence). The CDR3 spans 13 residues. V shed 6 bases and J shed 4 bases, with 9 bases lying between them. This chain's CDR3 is CASRYDSNEKLFF. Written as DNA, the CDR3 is TGTGCCAGCAGATATGACAGTAATGAAAAACTGTTTTTT.

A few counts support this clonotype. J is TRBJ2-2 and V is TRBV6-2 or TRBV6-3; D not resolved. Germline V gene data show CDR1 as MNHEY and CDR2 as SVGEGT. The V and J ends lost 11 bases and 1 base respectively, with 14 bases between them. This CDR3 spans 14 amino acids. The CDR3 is CASKKAGNTGELFF. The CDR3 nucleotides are TGTGCCTCCAAGAAGGCAGGGAACACCGGGGAGCTGTTTTTT.

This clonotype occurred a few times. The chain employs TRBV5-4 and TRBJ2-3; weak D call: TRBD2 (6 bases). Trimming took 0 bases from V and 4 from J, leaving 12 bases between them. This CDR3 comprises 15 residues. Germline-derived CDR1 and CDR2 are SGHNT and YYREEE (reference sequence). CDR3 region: CASSLGGPGADTQYF. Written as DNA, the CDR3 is TGTGCCAGCAGCTTGGGAGGGCCGGGGGCAGATACGCAGTATTTT.

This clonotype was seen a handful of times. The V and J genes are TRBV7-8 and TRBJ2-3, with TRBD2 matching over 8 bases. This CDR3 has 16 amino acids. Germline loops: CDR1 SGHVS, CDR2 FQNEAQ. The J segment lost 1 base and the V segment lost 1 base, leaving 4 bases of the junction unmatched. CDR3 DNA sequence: TGTGCCAGCAGCTTAGGTGCTAGCGGGCGCACAGATACGCAGTATTTT. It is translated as CASSLGASGRTDTQYF.

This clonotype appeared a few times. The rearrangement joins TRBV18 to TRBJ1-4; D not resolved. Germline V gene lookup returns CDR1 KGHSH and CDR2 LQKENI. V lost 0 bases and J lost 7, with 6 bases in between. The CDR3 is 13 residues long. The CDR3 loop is CASSPPPREKLFF. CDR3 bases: TGTGCCAGCTCACCACCCCCCCGTGAAAAACTGTTTTTT.